The 5 T cell receptor beta chains below all came from one sample that was sequenced in a study of radiation and T cells in renal cell carcinoma. Indicated time point: baseline pretreatment blood. Treatment in this sample: 15 Gy SBRT to primary tumor, nephrectomy 4 weeks later. The assay was immunoSEQ multiplex PCR, and TCRdb's table has in-frame clones only and misses some. The sample lists more than 95,000 clones; around 80% were seen once. Sequencing was performed on blood, taken from a patient whose treatment included radiotherapy and nephrectomy. These receptors were obtained from an older woman with renal cell carcinoma.

The chain links TRBV7-2 to TRBJ2-1, with 9 bases aligning to TRBD1. The V segment lost 5 bases and the J segment 0 bases; nucleotides outside the gene matches: 5. The germline V gene has CDR1 SGHTA and CDR2 FQGNSA. This CDR3 is 16 amino acids long. CDR3 sequence: CASSATGQGSYNEQFF. DNA of the CDR3: TGTGCCAGCAGCGCAACGGGACAGGGCTCCTACAATGAGCAGTTCTTC.

The V call is TRBV5-1, the J call TRBJ2-7; TRBD2 aligns across 10 bases. Trimming at V came to 0 bases and at J to 4 bases, leaving 4 bases not matched to a gene. The CDR3 consists of 15 residues. Germline CDR1 SGHRS, CDR2 YFSETQ. CDR3 amino acids: CASSLVAGGNYEQYF. The DNA of the CDR3 is TGCGCCAGCAGCTTGGTAGCGGGGGGCAATTACGAGCAGTACTTC.

The chain employs TRBV5-1 and TRBJ2-7; 7 bases agree with TRBD1. The CDR3 extends over 14 amino acids. CDR1 is SGHRS and CDR2 is YFSETQ in the germline V gene. The ends lost 4 bases at V and 5 bases at J; junction bases unmatched: 9. CDR3 in DNA: TGCGCCAGCAGCCAAACCGGGACAGCAGACGAGCAGTACTTC. It is translated as CASSQTGTADEQYF.

V is TRBV10-1 and J is TRBJ2-1; 7 bases map to TRBD1. V lost 4 bases to trimming and J lost 9 bases; unmatched junction nucleotides: 15. CDR3 size: 16 residues. Germline V gene lookup returns CDR1 WNHNN and CDR2 SYGVQD (reference sequence). In DNA form, the CDR3 reads TGCGCCAGCAGTGCCGGGACAGCGAGGAGGTTTAGTGAGCAGTTCTTC. This translates into CASSAGTARRFSEQFF.

V is TRBV6-1 and J is TRBJ2-2; 9 nucleotides line up with TRBD1. Trimming took 9 bases from V and 4 from J; bases not matched to a gene: 9. This CDR3 contains 15 residues. The germline V gene encodes CDR1 MNHNS and CDR2 SASEGT. The CDR3 coding sequence is TGTGCCAGTAAAACAGGGGGCGCGGTCACCGGGGAGCTGTTTTTT. Translated: CASKTGGAVTGELFF.